Listed here is a single TCR beta chain. The target antigen is unknown. With 60 Vbeta and 13 Jbeta primers, the PCR was carried out. The data were produced by immunoSEQ multiplex PCR, yet TCRdb's version contains in-frame clones alone and is incomplete. The table lists 200,000 to 250,000 clones, around 85% of them singletons. The entry originates in a study of cytomegalovirus exposure and HLA in healthy donors. Study results and caveats: Researchers reportedly found TCR beta sequences accurately predicted most subjects' HLA-A and HLA-B alleles. The authors enumerated over 150 TCR beta chains as linked to cytomegalovirus.

Germline V gives CDR1 MDHEN, CDR2 SYDVKM. V was pared by 5 bases and J by 2 bases, with 16 bases between. There are 15 residues in the CDR3. V usage is TRBV28 and J usage is TRBJ2-7, with a tentative D call TRBD1 (6 bases). The TCR originated in a man over 45 in good health and CMV-seronegative. The sequenced sample consisted of PBMCs. CDR3 in amino acids: CASSRQERIAYEQYF. CDR3 DNA: TGTGCCAGCAGTCGACAGGAGCGGATTGCCTACGAGCAGTACTTC.